Described below is a single T cell receptor beta chain sequence and its context. Its target is not known. Under the authors' procedure: After removing out-of-frame reads, approximately 2 million distinct TCRbeta sequences remained. Measured with immunoSEQ multiplex PCR; TCRdb has only the in-frame clones, and not every one. That table gives V, J and clone size, and the DNA gave D and trimming. The sample lists approximately 40,000 clones; 76% were seen once. The data stem from a study of memory CD4+ T cells and cytomegalovirus serostatus. Study outcomes and limitations: Of 150 to 200 reported CMV TCRbeta sequences, 60 to 85 were found in memory CD4+ repertoires. The CMV-associated TCR signature appears largely within the CD4+ memory repertoire.

V trimming: 1 base; J trimming: 6 bases; junction bases outside the gene matches: 6. This CDR3 is built from 14 residues. The V gene's germline CDR1 is SGHAT and CDR2 FQDESV (reference sequence). The sort gate was single viable CD3+CD4+CD8-CD45RO+ cells for memory CD4+ T cells. This clonotype was obtained from an adult in good health and CMV-seronegative. This chain connects TRBV11-1 to TRBJ2-7; 7 nucleotides line up with TRBD1. Material: memory CD4+ T cells from blood. DNA for the CDR3: TGTGCCAGCAGCTTAGGGGCGACAGGGCGCGAGCAGTACTTC. As protein: CASSLGATGREQYF.